The T cell receptor beta chain described here comes from a study of T cell clones after liver transplantation. Across the whole study: Draws occurred before transplant, before withdrawal, and after complete or failed withdrawal.

Sequencing was performed with immunoSEQ multiplex PCR; in TCRdb, only in-frame clones are kept and a portion is missing. The table has about 74,000 clones, under 90% seen once. The sequence was obtained from a human donor who received a liver transplant. The sample consisted of CD4+ T cells from blood, taken before liver transplant.

CDR3 sequence reads: CASSLRTPDDAEAFF. The CDR3 DNA is TGTGCCAGCAGTTTACGTACCCCGGACGACGCTGAAGCTTTCTTT. V is TRBV28 and J is TRBJ1-1; D is undetermined. The CDR3 length is 15 residues. Germline V gives CDR1 MDHEN, CDR2 SYDVKM. V was pared by 2 bases and J by 6 bases, with 16 bases between.